Sequencing of this T cell receptor beta chain was carried out in a study of cytomegalovirus exposure and HLA in healthy donors. Study context: A data release that came early held approximately 85 million unique TCRs from HLA-typed donors.

A multiplex PCR was run with 60 Vbeta primers and 13 Jbeta primers. Per the original methods: Unique TCR beta chains totaled approximately 83 million in a later count, with around 11 million of them shared. TCRdb keeps only in-frame clones here, not all; method: immunoSEQ multiplex PCR. The DNA was the basis for D and trimming; V, J and clone size are from that table. The sample lists roughly 180,000 clones; roughly four fifths were seen once. CDR1 SGHRS and CDR2 YFSETQ come from the germline V gene. This CDR3 has 15 amino acids. Trimming stripped 5 bases from V and 0 bases from J, with 14 bases between.

The source material was PBMCs. The source is a woman younger than 30 in good health and CMV-seropositive. The chain carries TRBV5-1 and TRBJ1-1; D may be TRBD1 (5 bases). CDR3 loop: CASRGTGDMNTEAFF. As DNA, the CDR3 is TGCGCCAGCAGAGGGACGGGGGATATGAACACTGAAGCTTTCTTT.